This TCR beta chain was recorded in a study of T cells in localized non-small cell lung cancer. General study findings and limits: Adjacent lung had a median around 60 of the 100 largest tumor clones.

Points on this clone: Antigen unknown.

Sequencing was performed with immunoSEQ multiplex PCR; in TCRdb, only in-frame clones are kept and a portion is missing. The repertoire has about 33,000 clones, roughly 78% of them found once; the top ten carry about 16%. Germline V gene sequence: CDR1 SQVTM, CDR2 ANQGSEA. The CDR3 contains 14 residues. After removal of 3 bases from V and 4 bases from J, the junction contained 6 bases not matched to a gene. The sequence came from a male donor aged 60 or older with stage III squamous cell lung carcinoma. The sequenced sample was peripheral blood, obtained before any cancer treatment. The J gene is TRBJ1-3, the V gene TRBV29-1; 7 nucleotides match TRBD1. The CDR3 nucleotides read TGCAGCGTTGAGGGGGAGGGGGCAGGAAACACCATATATTTT. Amino acids: CSVEGEGAGNTIYF.